The clone carrying this T cell receptor (beta chain) is a singleton in its sample. The antigen remains undetermined. Germline V gives CDR1 SGHRS, CDR2 YFSETQ. The CDR3 loop spans 15 amino acids. V lost 2 bases and J lost 3; bases outside the gene matches: 4. The sample comes from a study of cytomegalovirus exposure and HLA in healthy donors. The donors were members of the validation cohort, which comprised about 120 subjects and was separate from the first cohort of 666 subjects. Overall study results and limits: With high specificity and sensitivity, the classifier reportedly diagnosed cytomegalovirus status.

Sequencing was performed with immunoSEQ multiplex PCR; in TCRdb, only in-frame clones are kept and a portion is missing. The sample consists of roughly 150,000 clones, around 89% of them appearing once. The sequence derives from a man aged 18 to 29 in good health and CMV-seronegative. This rearrangement joins TRBV5-1 to TRBJ2-3; the match to TRBD2 covers 9 bases. The sequencing input was PBMCs. The CDR3 sequence: CASSLGGGATDTQYF. The CDR3 nucleotides read TGCGCCAGCAGCTTAGGCGGGGGGGCAACAGATACGCAGTATTTT.